What follows is one T cell receptor (beta chain) and its context. The antigen is undetermined. The data were taken from a study of vaccination effects on CD4 cells after COVID-19. General observations from the study: Marked clonal contraction was seen in infection- and vaccine-induced clones late after vaccination.

The germline CDR1 and CDR2 sequences are MNHEY and SMNVEV (reference sequence). This CDR3 has 14 residues. With 6 bases removed from V and 4 bases from J, the gap between germline ends came to 15 bases. Repertoires were generated with immunoSEQ multiplex PCR, while TCRdb's copy carries only in-frame clones and drops some. The repertoire consists of roughly 56,000 clones, with around 80% occurring once and the leading ten covering roughly 3.2%. Upon completion of more than 9 days in culture, CD4+ T cells were isolated. The chain combines TRBV27 with TRBJ1-2; D is perhaps TRBD1 (6 bases). Material: CD4+ T cells from PBMCs cultured without peptide, obtained before COVID-19 vaccination. The TCR originated in a human donor who received a COVID-19 vaccine. CDR3 DNA: TGTGCCAGCAGAGGAAACAGGGCGGGCTATGGCTACACCTTC. Translation gives CASRGNRAGYGYTF.